These 23 T cell receptor beta chains were all obtained from the same sample, sequenced in a study of T cells in Graves' hyperthyroidism and ophthalmopathy. From RNA transcripts, TCR beta CDR3 regions were amplified. During a first-round RT-PCR of the TCR CDR3, the HTBI primer set was used. TCRdb fed the multiplex PCR reads into MiXCR, producing one record per CDR3 protein. The data show around 540,000 distinct CDR3 sequences, 46% seen once. Sequenced: peripheral blood or thyroid tissue (not recorded which). Receptors originate from a young woman with Graves' hyperthyroidism.

The rearrangement uses TRBV7-4 and TRBJ2-3; no clear D. The CDR3 is made up of 12 amino acids. Germline V gives CDR1 SGHVT, CDR2 SQSDAQ. V shed 5 bases and J shed 2 bases, with 5 bases lying between them. The CDR3 DNA sequence: TGTGCCAGCAGCGGTTACACAGATACGCAGTATTTT. It codes for CASSGYTDTQYF.

Ten or more counts support this clonotype. Its ends do not fully match the called genes, so a read error is possible. This chain joins TRBV7-2 and TRBJ1-1; no reliable D call. The CDR3 loop spans 11 amino acids. Germline loops: CDR1 SGHTA, CDR2 FQGNSA. CDR3 coding DNA: TGTGCCAGCAGCTTAGAAGGGCGAAGACTTTTT. Its translation: CASSLEGRRLF.

This clonotype was found a few times. The chain's CDR3 is CASSLEGQRRTEAFF. The CDR3 DNA is TGTGCCAGCAGCTTAGAGGGGCAGAGAAGGACTGAAGCTTTCTTT. This rearrangement joins TRBV7-8 to TRBJ1-1, with D possibly being TRBD1 (5 bases). Germline V CDR1 and CDR2: SGHVS, FQNEAQ. The V end was cut by 1 base, the J end by 5 bases, with 14 bases between. The CDR3 loop spans 15 amino acids.

The chain joins TRBV7-8 to TRBJ1-4, with D tentatively TRBD1 (6 bases). The CDR3 sequence is 15 residues long. Germline CDR1 is SGHVS and CDR2 is FQNEAQ. With 6 bases removed from V and 11 bases from J, the gap between germline ends came to 22 bases. The CDR3 region has the DNA TGTGCCAGCAGTGAACCGGGACAAGGGCTTGCGAAACTGTTTTTT. This translates into CASSEPGQGLAKLFF. Full variable domain (outside the CDR3, taken from reference TRBV7-8 and TRBJ1-4): GAGVSQSPRYKVAKRGQDVALRCDPISGHVSLFWYQQALGQGPEFLTYFQNEAQLDKSGLPSDRFFAERPEGSVSTLKIQRTQQEDSAVYLCASSEPGQGLAKLFFGSGTQLSVL.

V gene TRBV20-1 combines with J gene TRBJ2-2, with unresolved D. The CDR3 loop spans 13 amino acids. Germline V CDR1 and CDR2: DFQATT, SNEGSKA (reference sequence). Trimming removed 0 bases from V and 7 bases from J, with 9 bases in between. The CDR3 coding sequence is TGCAGTGCTAGAGACACTACGTACGGGGAGCTGTTTTTT. It encodes CSARDTTYGELFF.

The chain joins TRBV20-1 to TRBJ2-7; TRBD1 aligns across 9 bases. This CDR3 region has 14 residues. Germline V gene data show CDR1 as DFQATT and CDR2 as SNEGSKA (reference sequence). J was trimmed by 2 bases and V by 6 bases; bases with no gene match: 8. The DNA for the CDR3 is TGCAGTGCACGGGACAGGGAGGGACCCTACGAGCAGTACTTC. This codes for CSARDREGPYEQYF.

This clonotype was counted many times. This chain links TRBV10-3 with TRBJ1-1, with a tentative D call TRBD1 (5 bases). In germline, CDR1 is ENHRY, CDR2 SYGVKD. V lost 6 bases and J 2 bases, leaving 13 bases between the germline ends. The CDR3 sequence is 14 residues long. CDR3 amino acids: CAIRPGTVNTEAFF. The CDR3 DNA is TGTGCCATCAGGCCCGGGACGGTTAACACTGAAGCTTTCTTT.

About this clonotype itself: The junction and the germline gene differ at one end; a read error may be behind it. J is TRBJ2-7 and V is TRBV4-1; 7 nucleotides match TRBD1. CDR3 length equals 15 residues. Germline-derived CDR1 and CDR2 are MGHRA and YSYEKL. This chain's CDR3 is CASSTDPGTVYEQYF. The CDR3 nucleotides are TGTGCCAGCAGCACCGATCCCGGGACAGTCTACGAGCAGTACTTC.

The chain has TRBV10-3 and TRBJ1-4; possible D gene TRBD1, 6 bases. Germline CDR1 is ENHRY and CDR2 is SYGVKD. The CDR3 loop spans 14 amino acids. V was cut by 8 bases and J by 0 bases, with 10 bases left in between. The CDR3 loop reads CAIRAGATNEKLFF. In nucleotides, the CDR3 is TGTGCCATCCGGGCAGGGGCAACTAATGAAAAACTGTTTTTT.

This chain joins TRBV19 and TRBJ1-1; D is uncertain. V gave up 7 bases and J gave up 3 bases, with 15 bases separating them. CDR1 LNHDA and CDR2 SQIVND come from the germline V gene (reference sequence). The CDR3 covers 14 residues. CDR3 sequence reads: CASISHAEDTEAFF. CDR3 nucleotides: TGTGCCAGTATTAGTCACGCCGAGGACACTGAAGCTTTCTTT.

This chain connects TRBV10-3 to TRBJ1-6, with D tentatively TRBD1 (5 bases). The CDR3 sequence is 13 residues long. The V gene lost 8 bases and the J gene lost 10 bases, with 15 bases spanning the gap. CDR1 is ENHRY, CDR2 SYGVKD, per germline. The CDR3 is CAIWQGVASPLHF. The DNA for the CDR3 is TGTGCCATCTGGCAGGGAGTCGCCTCACCCCTCCACTTT.

This clonotype came up a few times. The V gene is TRBV7-2, the J gene TRBJ1-2; a possible D gene is TRBD1 (5 bases). Trimming cost V 5 bases and J 4 bases, with 11 bases left between them. This CDR3 is built from 13 residues. Germline lookup yields CDR1 SGHTA and CDR2 FQGNSA. The CDR3 DNA reads TGTGCCAGCAGCCCCACCCAGGGCTATGGCTACACCTTC. Amino acids: CASSPTQGYGYTF. Full variable domain (remainder filled in from reference TRBV7-2 and TRBJ1-2): GAGVSQSPSNKVTEKGKDVELRCDPISGHTALYWYRQSLGQGLEFLIYFQGNSAPDKSGLPSDRFSAERTGGSVSTLTIQRTQQEDSAVYLCASSPTQGYGYTFGSGTRLTVV.

This clonotype was counted a few times. The chain links TRBV7-2 to TRBJ2-7; D is uncertain. Trimming left V 1 base short and J 0 bases short, with 7 bases between. This CDR3 contains 14 residues. In germline, CDR1 is SGHTA, CDR2 FQGNSA. The CDR3: CASSLVPISYEQYF. CDR3 DNA sequence: TGTGCCAGCAGCTTAGTTCCAATCTCCTACGAGCAGTACTTC.

This clonotype was found many times. This chain connects TRBV10-3 to TRBJ1-5; D unclear. This CDR3 is 15 amino acids long. Germline CDR1 is ENHRY and CDR2 is SYGVKD. Between the trimmed V and J ends, which lost 0 bases and 6 bases, there was a span of 12 bases. The CDR3 sequence is CAISESKVLGQPQHF. In DNA form, the CDR3 reads TGTGCCATCAGTGAGTCAAAGGTTCTTGGTCAGCCCCAGCATTTT.

This chain uses TRBV25-1 with TRBJ1-2; TRBD1 matches at 7 bases. V gave up 4 bases and J gave up 4 bases; unmatched junction bases: 15. The germline V gene encodes CDR1 MGHDK and CDR2 SYGVNS. The CDR3 is 17 residues long. The CDR3 DNA follows: TGTGCCAGCAGTGCTACTCCCCCCAGGACAGGTTCCTATGGCTACACCTTC. Protein: CASSATPPRTGSYGYTF.

In nucleotides, the CDR3 is TGTGCCACCAGAGACAGGGGACTAGCGGGAGGTGGGACCCAGTACTTC. This translates into CATRDRGLAGGGTQYF. The V and J genes are TRBV24-1 and TRBJ2-5, with TRBD2 identical over 15 bases. V dropped 7 bases and J dropped 7; count of bases not matched to a gene: 9. This CDR3 has 16 amino acids. Germline CDR1 is KGHDR and CDR2 is SFDVKD.

This clonotype appeared a few times. The chain joins TRBV7-9 to TRBJ1-5; TRBD1 might be the D (5 bases). V was shortened by 2 bases and J by 8 bases, with 25 bases between the two germline ends. The CDR3 length is 18 residues. CDR1 is SEHNR and CDR2 is FQNEAQ in the germline V gene (reference sequence). CDR3 in amino acids: CASSLLSQGDESLKPQHF. CDR3 DNA sequence: TGTGCCAGCAGCTTATTGTCCCAGGGCGACGAGTCTTTAAAGCCCCAGCATTTT.

The chain is built from TRBV29-1 and TRBJ1-2; a possible D gene is TRBD1 (6 bases). Trimming removed 0 bases from V and 6 bases from J, with 14 bases in between. The CDR3 sequence is 14 residues long. Per germline, CDR1 SQVTM and CDR2 ANQGSEA. The CDR3 region is CSVEDRGRGDGYTF. The CDR3 DNA reads as TGCAGCGTTGAAGATCGGGGCAGGGGTGATGGCTACACCTTC.

The genes are TRBV2 and TRBJ2-7, with 9 bases that match TRBD1. Germline assignment: CDR1 SNHLY and CDR2 FYNNEI. V lost 3 bases to trimming and J lost 4 bases; unmatched junction nucleotides: 7. This CDR3 is 15 amino acids long. The CDR3 bases are TGTGCCAGCAGTGATCCTGGGGACAGGGAATACGAGCAGTACTTC. Its protein product is CASSDPGDREYEQYF.

This clonotype was counted once. V usage is TRBV6-1 and J usage is TRBJ2-5, with D perhaps assigned TRBD1 or TRBD2 (5 bases each). V dropped 7 bases and J dropped 0 bases, with 18 bases sitting between them. In germline, CDR1 is MNHNS, CDR2 SASEGT. This CDR3 has 16 amino acids. The DNA for the CDR3 is TGTGCCAGCACCAATTTGGGACCATGGTACCAAGAGACCCAGTACTTC. Encoded protein: CASTNLGPWYQETQYF.

The chain carries TRBV11-2 and TRBJ2-7, with D possibly being TRBD1 (6 bases). V was shortened by 6 bases and J by 3 bases, with 9 bases between the two germline ends. Per the germline V gene, CDR1 is SGHAT and CDR2 is FQNNGV. CDR3 length: 12 amino acids. The CDR3 reads CASRGRGYEQYF. Written as DNA, the CDR3 is TGTGCCAGCAGAGGCAGGGGCTACGAGCAGTACTTC.

In this sample, this clonotype turned up many times. CDR3 region: CASSQGDRVTYGYTF. The CDR3 coding sequence is TGTGCCAGCAGCCAGGGGGACAGGGTTACCTATGGCTACACCTTC. J is TRBJ1-2 and V is TRBV7-9; 9 positions match TRBD1. V was clipped by 5 bases and J by 4 bases; unmatched bases: 8. The CDR3 length is 15 residues. Germline CDR1 SEHNR, CDR2 FQNEAQ (reference sequence).

This clonotype was seen more than once but under ten times. The CDR3: CSVVMGGQPQHF. CDR3 DNA sequence: TGCAGCGTTGTTATGGGGGGGCAGCCCCAGCATTTT. This sequence joins TRBV29-1 and TRBJ1-5; TRBD1 might be the D (5 bases). This CDR3 comprises 12 residues. The germline V gene encodes CDR1 SQVTM and CDR2 ANQGSEA. V gave up 4 bases and J gave up 7 bases, with 11 bases separating them.